Listed below are T cell receptor beta chains from one sample, sequenced in a study of response to subunit inactivated influenza vaccine. TCRdb re-called the RT-PCR reads through MiXCR, storing one row per CDR3 protein. The table records around 710,000 distinct CDR3 sequences, around 13% of them present only once. Material: PBMCs from blood, obtained around 14 days before vaccination. These TCRs come from a man aged 50 to 59 who received an inactivated influenza vaccine. Each CDR3 is given with its conserved first and last residue.

v_gene,j_gene,CDR3aa
TRBV10-3,TRBJ2-3,CAISESGFYTQYF
TRBV24-1,TRBJ2-6,CATSDPPHRSGANVLTF
TRBV28,TRBJ2-2,CASSFWDPGQIFNTGELFF
TRBV20-1,TRBJ2-1,CSAKGLGGRDEQFF
TRBV7-2,TRBJ2-1,CASSFSGLLADNEQFF
TRBV3-1,TRBJ1-1,CASSQSIKGRTEAFF
TRBV6-1,TRBJ2-2,CASRNERATGELFF
TRBV7-2,TRBJ1-5,CASSLQQTNQPQHF
TRBV29-1,TRBJ2-3,CSGSKRATDTQYF
TRBV2,TRBJ2-1,CARSGYSYNEQFF
TRBV14,TRBJ1-1,CASSQLRGSEAFF
TRBV4-3,TRBJ2-5,CASSQDREGGLYF
TRBV4-1,TRBJ2-7,CASSQEFGPYEQYF